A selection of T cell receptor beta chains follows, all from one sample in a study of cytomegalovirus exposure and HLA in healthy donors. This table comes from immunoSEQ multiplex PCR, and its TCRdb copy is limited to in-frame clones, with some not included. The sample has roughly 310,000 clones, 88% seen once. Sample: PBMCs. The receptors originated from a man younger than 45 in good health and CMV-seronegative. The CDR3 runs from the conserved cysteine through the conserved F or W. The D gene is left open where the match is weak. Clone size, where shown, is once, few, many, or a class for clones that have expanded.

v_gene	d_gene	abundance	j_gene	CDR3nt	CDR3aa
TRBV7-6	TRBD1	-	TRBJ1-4	TGTGCCAGCAGCTTGGGACAGGGGAGCGGTATTGAAAAACTGTTTTTT	CASSLGQGSGIEKLFF
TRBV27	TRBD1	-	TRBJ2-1	TGTGCCAGCAGTCCAGGGACAGTGTACGTGGGTGAGCAGTTCTTC	CASSPGTVYVGEQFF
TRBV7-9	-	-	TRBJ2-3	TGTGCCAGCAGCTTCCCGGGAGCCACAGATACGCAGTATTTT	CASSFPGATDTQYF
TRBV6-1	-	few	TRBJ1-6	TGTGCCAGCAGTGAAAGGACGGGATATAATTCACCCCTCCACTTT	CASSERTGYNSPLHF
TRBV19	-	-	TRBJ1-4	TGTGCCAGTAGTACCGATAATGAGGTTGCAACTAATGAAAAACTGTTTTTT	CASSTDNEVATNEKLFF
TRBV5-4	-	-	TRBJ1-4	TGTGCCAGCAGCGAGAAAACTACAGGGATCAATGAAAAACTGTTTTTT	CASSEKTTGINEKLFF
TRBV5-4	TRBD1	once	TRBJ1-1	TGTGCCAGCAGCCCCGGGACAGGGGAGGGCACTGAAGCTTTCTTT	CASSPGTGEGTEAFF
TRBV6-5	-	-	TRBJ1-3	TGTGCCAGCAGTTACTCCAGATGGAGTTCTGGAAACACCATATATTTT	CASSYSRWSSGNTIYF
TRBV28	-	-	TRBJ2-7	TGTGCCAGCACCCCACGACTTCGCCGGGTACTAGACTACGAGCAGTACTTC	CASTPRLRRVLDYEQYF
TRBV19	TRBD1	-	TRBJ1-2	TGTGCCAGTACTCACAGGGGCAGTGGCTACACCTTC	CASTHRGSGYTF
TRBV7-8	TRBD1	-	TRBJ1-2	TGTGCCAGCAGCAATCGAGTGGGCGGAGGGGGCGAGTACGGAGGAGGCTACACCTTC	CASSNRVGGGGEYGGGYTF
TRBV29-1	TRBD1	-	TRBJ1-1	TGCAGCGGTTGGACAGGGGGAATGAACACTGAAGCTTTCTTT	CSGWTGGMNTEAFF
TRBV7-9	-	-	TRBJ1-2	TGTGCCAGCAGCTTAGAAGCAGGGCCTAACTATGGCTACACCTTC	CASSLEAGPNYGYTF
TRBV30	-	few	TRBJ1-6	TGTGCCTGGAGACTACATGGTTCCTATAATTCACCCCTCCACTTT	CAWRLHGSYNSPLHF
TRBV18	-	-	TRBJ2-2	TGTGCCAGCTCACCCTCGGGGAGGCGCAACACCGGGGAGCTGTTTTTT	CASSPSGRRNTGELFF
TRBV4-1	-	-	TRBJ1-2	TGCGCCAGCAGCCAGGGAGTAAAGGATGGCTACACCTTC	CASSQGVKDGYTF
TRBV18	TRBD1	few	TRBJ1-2	TGTGCCAGCTCAGGGACAGGCGGCTATGGCTACACCTTC	CASSGTGGYGYTF
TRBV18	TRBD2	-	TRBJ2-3	TGTGCCAGCTCACCACTAGATAGCCTAGCGGCCACAGATACGCAGTATTTT	CASSPLDSLAATDTQYF
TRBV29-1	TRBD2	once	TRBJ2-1	TGCAGCGTGATAGCGGGGGAGTACAATGAGCAGTTCTTC	CSVIAGEYNEQFF
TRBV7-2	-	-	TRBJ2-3	TGTGCCAGCAGCTTAAGCGGCATTCCGACAGATACGCAGTATTTT	CASSLSGIPTDTQYF
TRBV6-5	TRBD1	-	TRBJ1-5	TGTGCCGTGGACAGGCGGCAGAGCAATCAGCCCCAGCATTTT	CAVDRRQSNQPQHF
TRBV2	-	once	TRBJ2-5	TGTGCCAGCGTCGGCGGAGAGGTGACCCAGTACTTC	CASVGGEVTQYF
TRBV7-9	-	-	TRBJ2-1	TGTGCCAGCAGCCTAGCTAGCAGGGACTTTTTGGGGCAGTTCTTC	CASSLASRDFLGQFF
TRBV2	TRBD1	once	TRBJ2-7	TGTGCCAGCAAAGCAACAGGGGGAGGCTACGAGCAGTACTTC	CASKATGGGYEQYF
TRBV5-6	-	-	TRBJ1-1	TGTGCCAGCAGCTTGGGGGTGGGAGTCACTGAAGCTTTCTTT	CASSLGVGVTEAFF
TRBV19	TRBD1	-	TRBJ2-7	TGTGCCAGTGCCAAAGACAGGGGGTACGAGCAGTACTTC	CASAKDRGYEQYF
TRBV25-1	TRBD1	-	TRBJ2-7	TGTGCCACCCTAACGGGACAGGGGTCGAACGAGCAGTACTTC	CATLTGQGSNEQYF
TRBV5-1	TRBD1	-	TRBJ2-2	TGCGCCAGCAGCTGGTCCGGGACAGTTAACACCGGGGAGCTGTTTTTT	CASSWSGTVNTGELFF
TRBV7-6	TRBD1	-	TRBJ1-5	TGTGCCAGCAGCAACGGACAGGGAAATCAGCCCCAGCATTTT	CASSNGQGNQPQHF
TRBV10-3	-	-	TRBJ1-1	TGTGCCATCAGTGGGGCCCTCACCCCGAACACTGAAGCTTTCTTT	CAISGALTPNTEAFF
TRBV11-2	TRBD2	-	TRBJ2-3	TGTGCCAGCAGCCCCTTAGCGGGGGCGGCAGATACGCAGTATTTT	CASSPLAGAADTQYF
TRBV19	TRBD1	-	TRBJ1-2	TGTGCCAGTAGTATTGTCGCGGGGACAGGGTCGTACTATGGCTACACCTTC	CASSIVAGTGSYYGYTF
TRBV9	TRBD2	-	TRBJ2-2	TGTGCCAGCAGCGTAGTAACTAGCGGGGGTACCGGGGAGCTGTTTTTT	CASSVVTSGGTGELFF
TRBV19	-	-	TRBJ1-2	TGTGCCAGTAGTATATTGGTCAGTCTGACTACTATCTATGGCTACACCTTC	CASSILVSLTTIYGYTF
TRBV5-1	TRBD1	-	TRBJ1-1	TGCGCCAGCAGCCCTGGACAGGGGGTCCCCAACACTGAAGCTTTCTTT	CASSPGQGVPNTEAFF
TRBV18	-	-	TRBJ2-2	TGTGCCAGCTCACCGGACAGAACGAACACCGGGGAGCTGTTTTTT	CASSPDRTNTGELFF
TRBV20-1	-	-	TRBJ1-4	TGCAGTGCTACAATAACAGACAAACTGTTTTTT	CSATITDKLFF
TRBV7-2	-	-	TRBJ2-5	TGTGCCAGCAGCTTAGGGGCTTTCCAAGAGACCCAGTACTTC	CASSLGAFQETQYF
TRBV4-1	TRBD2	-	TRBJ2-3	TGCGCCAGCAGCCACCCCACTGGACTAGCGTCCGATACGCAGTATTTT	CASSHPTGLASDTQYF
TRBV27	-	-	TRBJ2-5	TGTGCCAGCAGTCCGCGACGGCGGAACCAAGAGACCCAGTACTTC	CASSPRRRNQETQYF
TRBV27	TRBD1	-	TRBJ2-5	TGTGCCAGCAGTCCCCGGGACAGGCCCCAAGAGACCCAGTACTTC	CASSPRDRPQETQYF
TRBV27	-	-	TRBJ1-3	TGTGCCAGCAGACCCATAGGGGGCTCTGGAAACACCATATATTTT	CASRPIGGSGNTIYF
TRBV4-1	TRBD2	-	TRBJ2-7	TGCGCCAGCCGCGCCAGCGGGGGACATTCCTACGAGCAGTACTTC	CASRASGGHSYEQYF
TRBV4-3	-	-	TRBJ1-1	TGCGCCAGCAGCCCGAGGAGGGGCAAGTCAGCTGAAGCTTTCTTT	CASSPRRGKSAEAFF
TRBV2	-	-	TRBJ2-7	TGTGCCAGCACCCGCTACGAGCAGTACTTC	CASTRYEQYF
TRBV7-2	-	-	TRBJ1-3	TGTGCCAGCAGCTTAGACAGGGGAAACACCATATATTTT	CASSLDRGNTIYF
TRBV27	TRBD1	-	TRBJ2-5	TGTGCCAGCAGTTCGGGCGGCAGGGGGCAAGAGACCCAGTACTTC	CASSSGGRGQETQYF
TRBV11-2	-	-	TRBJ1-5	TGTGCCAGCAGCTTAGAAAGGGGGGGTCAGCCCCAGCATTTT	CASSLERGGQPQHF
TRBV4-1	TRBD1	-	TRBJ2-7	TGCGCCAGCAGCCAAGATAGTCTGGACAGGGAGGCCTACGAGCAGTACTTC	CASSQDSLDREAYEQYF
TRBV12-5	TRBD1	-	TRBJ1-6	TGTGCTAGTGGACTTTGGGGACAGTGGAATTCACCCCTCCACTTT	CASGLWGQWNSPLHF
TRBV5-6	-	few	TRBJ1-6	TGTGCCAGCAGCTTCTCAGGCGGGCCACCCCTCCACTTT	CASSFSGGPPLHF
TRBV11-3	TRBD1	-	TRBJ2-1	TGTGCCAGCAGCTTAGAAGGGGGCGACTACAATGAGCAGTTCTTC	CASSLEGGDYNEQFF
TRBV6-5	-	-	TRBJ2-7	TGTGCCAGCAGGGGCTACAGATCTAACCCCTACGAGCAGTACTTC	CASRGYRSNPYEQYF
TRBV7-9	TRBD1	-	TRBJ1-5	TGTGCCAGCAGACCAGGGGGTAGCAATCAGCCCCAGCATTTT	CASRPGGSNQPQHF
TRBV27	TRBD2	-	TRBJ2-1	TGTGCCAGCAGTGCCCTCGCTAGCGGGTACTCCTACAATGAGCAGTTCTTC	CASSALASGYSYNEQFF